The present T cell receptor (beta chain) was sequenced within a study of blood T cell repertoires in COVID-19. Data came from immunoSEQ multiplex PCR; TCRdb stores just in-frame clones and leaves some out. Found here are around 200,000 clones, around 90% of them singletons; the top ten hold 1.2%. Trimming took 0 bases from V and 5 from J; bases not matched to a gene: 7. Germline V lookup: CDR1 SGHVS, CDR2 FQNEAQ. The CDR3 extends over 17 amino acids. V and J are TRBV7-8 and TRBJ2-3; 11 bases line up with TRBD2. Sequenced input: PBMCs or T cells enriched from blood (not recorded which). This receptor was taken from a man aged 25-45 years who had recovered from COVID-19. The CDR3 sequence: CASSLAVSGGAVDTQYF. The CDR3 DNA follows: TGTGCCAGCAGCTTAGCGGTTAGCGGGGGGGCGGTAGATACGCAGTATTTT.